The 2 T cell receptor beta chains in this list originate from one sample, sequenced in a study of blood T cell repertoires in COVID-19. Data came from immunoSEQ multiplex PCR; TCRdb stores just in-frame clones and leaves some out. The profile shows tens of thousands of clones, about 91% of them singletons. The source material was peripheral blood. The receptors were sampled from a woman between 45 and 60 years old with active COVID-19.

The gene calls are TRBV27 and TRBJ2-5; no clear D. Trimming shortened V by 1 base and J by 2 bases, and 5 bases separated the two germline ends. CDR1 is MNHEY and CDR2 is SMNVEV in the germline V gene (reference sequence). This CDR3 spans 13 amino acids. CDR3 nucleotide sequence: TGTGCCAGCAGTTTATACACACAAGAGACCCAGTACTTC. It is translated as CASSLYTQETQYF.

This chain uses TRBV6-2 or TRBV6-3 with TRBJ1-1, with D unresolved. V was pared by 0 bases and J by 3 bases, with 8 bases between. CDR1 and CDR2 (germline): MNHEY, SVGEGT. The CDR3 has 14 amino acids. The CDR3 reads CASSYSGIDTEAFF. CDR3 in DNA: TGTGCCAGCAGTTACTCCGGGATTGACACTGAAGCTTTCTTT.